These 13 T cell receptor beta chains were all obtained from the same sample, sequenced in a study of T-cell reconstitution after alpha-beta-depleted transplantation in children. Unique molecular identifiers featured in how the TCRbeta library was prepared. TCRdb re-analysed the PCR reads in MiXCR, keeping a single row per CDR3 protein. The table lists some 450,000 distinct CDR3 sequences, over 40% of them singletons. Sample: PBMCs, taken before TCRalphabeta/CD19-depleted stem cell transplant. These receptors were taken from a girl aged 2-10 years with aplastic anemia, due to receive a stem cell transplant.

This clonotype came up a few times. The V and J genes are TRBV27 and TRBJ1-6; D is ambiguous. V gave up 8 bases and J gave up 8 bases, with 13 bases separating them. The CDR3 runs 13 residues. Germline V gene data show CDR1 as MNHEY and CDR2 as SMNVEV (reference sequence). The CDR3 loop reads CASGLVRDSPLHF. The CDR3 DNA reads TGTGCCAGCGGCCTCGTCCGGGATTCACCCCTCCACTTT.

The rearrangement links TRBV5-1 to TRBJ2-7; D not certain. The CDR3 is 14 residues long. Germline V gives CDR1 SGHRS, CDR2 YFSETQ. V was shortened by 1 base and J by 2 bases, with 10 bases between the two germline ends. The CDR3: CASSLPEAAYEQYF. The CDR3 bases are TGCGCCAGCAGCTTGCCCGAGGCAGCCTACGAGCAGTACTTC. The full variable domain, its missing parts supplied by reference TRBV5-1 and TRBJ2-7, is KAGVTQTPRYLIKTRGQQVTLSCSPISGHRSVSWYQQTPGQGLQFLFEYFSETQRNKGNFPGRFSGRQFSNSRSEMNVSTLELGDSALYLCASSLPEAAYEQYFGPGTRLTVT.

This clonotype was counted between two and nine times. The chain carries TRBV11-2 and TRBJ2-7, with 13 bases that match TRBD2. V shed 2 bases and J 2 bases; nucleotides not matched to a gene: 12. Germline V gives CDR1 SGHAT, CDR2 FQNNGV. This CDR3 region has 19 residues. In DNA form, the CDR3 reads TGTGCCAGCAGCTTAATGGGGACTAGCGGGACCCGAGAGGCCTACGAGCAGTACTTC. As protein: CASSLMGTSGTREAYEQYF.

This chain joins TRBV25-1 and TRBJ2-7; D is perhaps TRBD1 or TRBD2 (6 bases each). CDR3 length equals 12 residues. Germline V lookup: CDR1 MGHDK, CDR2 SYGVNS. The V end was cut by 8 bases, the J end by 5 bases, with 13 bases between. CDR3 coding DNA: TGTGCCAGCGGTAGGGGGGTTGACGAGCAGTACTTC. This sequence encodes CASGRGVDEQYF.

CDR3 nucleotides: TGCGCCAGCAGACCACAGGGGAGAAACTACAATGAGCAGTTCTTC. It encodes CASRPQGRNYNEQFF. The chain links TRBV5-1 to TRBJ2-1, with TRBD1 identical over 7 bases. V dropped 5 bases and J dropped 3; count of bases not matched to a gene: 8. This CDR3 contains 15 residues. Germline CDR1 and CDR2: SGHRS and YFSETQ.

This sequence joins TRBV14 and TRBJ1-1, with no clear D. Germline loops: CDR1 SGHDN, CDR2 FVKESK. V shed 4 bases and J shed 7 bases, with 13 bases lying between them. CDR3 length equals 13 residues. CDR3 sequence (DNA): TGTGCCAGCAGCCCCCAACTGGGGAGTGAAGCTTTCTTT. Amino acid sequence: CASSPQLGSEAFF.

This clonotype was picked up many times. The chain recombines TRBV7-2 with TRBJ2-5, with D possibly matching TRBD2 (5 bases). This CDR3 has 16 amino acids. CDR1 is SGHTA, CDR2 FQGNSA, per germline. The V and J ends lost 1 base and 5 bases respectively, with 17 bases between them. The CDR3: CASSLGSSAAWETQYF. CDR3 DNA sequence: TGTGCCAGCAGCTTAGGGTCGTCAGCGGCCTGGGAGACCCAGTACTTC.

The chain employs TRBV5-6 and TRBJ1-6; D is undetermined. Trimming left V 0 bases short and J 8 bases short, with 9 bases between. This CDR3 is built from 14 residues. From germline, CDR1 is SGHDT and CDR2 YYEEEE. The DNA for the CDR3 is TGTGCCAGCAGCTTGGACCCCACAGATTCACCCCTCCACTTT. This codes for CASSLDPTDSPLHF.

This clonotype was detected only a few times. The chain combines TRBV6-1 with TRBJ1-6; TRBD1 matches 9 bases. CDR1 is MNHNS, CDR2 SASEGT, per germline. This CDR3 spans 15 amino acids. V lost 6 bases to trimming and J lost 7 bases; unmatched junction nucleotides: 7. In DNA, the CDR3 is TGTGCCAGCAGGGCCGGGACAGGGAGGAATTCACCCCTCCACTTT. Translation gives CASRAGTGRNSPLHF.

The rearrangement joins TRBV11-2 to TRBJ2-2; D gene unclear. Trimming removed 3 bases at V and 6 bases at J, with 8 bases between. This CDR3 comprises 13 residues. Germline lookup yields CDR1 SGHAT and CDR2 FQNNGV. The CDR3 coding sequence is TGTGCCAGCAGCTTCCGACTGGCCGGGGAGCTGTTTTTT. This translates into CASSFRLAGELFF. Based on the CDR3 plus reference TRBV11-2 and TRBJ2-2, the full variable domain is EAGVAQSPRYKIIEKRQSVAFWCNPISGHATLYWYQQILGQGPKLLIQFQNNGVVDDSQLPKDRFSAERLKGVDSTLKIQPAKLEDSAVYLCASSFRLAGELFFGEGSRLTVL.

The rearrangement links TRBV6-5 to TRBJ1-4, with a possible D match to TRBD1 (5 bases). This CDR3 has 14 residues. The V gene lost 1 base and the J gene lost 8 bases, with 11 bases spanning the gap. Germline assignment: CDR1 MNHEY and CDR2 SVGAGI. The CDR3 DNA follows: TGTGCCAGCAGTTACTGGCAGGGTCACGAAAAACTGTTTTTT. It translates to CASSYWQGHEKLFF.

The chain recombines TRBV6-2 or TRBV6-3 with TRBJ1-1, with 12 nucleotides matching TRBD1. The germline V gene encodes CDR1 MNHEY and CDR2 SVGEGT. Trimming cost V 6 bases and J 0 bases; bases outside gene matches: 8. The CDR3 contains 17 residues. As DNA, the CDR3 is TGTGCCAGCAGGTTGGGACAGGGGGCCTCCATGAACACTGAAGCTTTCTTT. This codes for CASRLGQGASMNTEAFF.

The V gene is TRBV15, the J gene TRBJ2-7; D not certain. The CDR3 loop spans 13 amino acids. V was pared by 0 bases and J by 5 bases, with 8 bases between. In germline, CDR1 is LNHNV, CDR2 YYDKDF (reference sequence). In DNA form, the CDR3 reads TGTGCCACCAGCAGAGACTATGGACACGAGCAGTACTTC. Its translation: CATSRDYGHEQYF.